This TCR beta chain was sequenced for a study of T cell responses to AZD1222 COVID-19 vaccine. CDR1 LGHDT and CDR2 YNNKEL come from the germline V gene (reference sequence). The CDR3 totals 15 residues. V was pared by 1 base and J by 0 bases, with 7 bases between. Produced via immunoSEQ multiplex PCR; TCRdb's table is partial and in-frame only. This table holds 150,000 to 200,000 clones, around nine tenths found once. Sequencing used peripheral blood, obtained 28 days after the second AZD1222 dose. The genes are TRBV3-1 (or the pseudogene TRBV3-2) and TRBJ1-3; tentative D call: TRBD1 (5 bases). The TCR sequence derives from an adult who received the AZD1222 COVID-19 vaccine. CDR3 amino acids: CASSQVQVSGNTIYF. In DNA, the CDR3 is TGTGCCAGCAGCCAAGTACAGGTCTCTGGAAACACCATATATTTT.